This T cell receptor (beta chain) was sequenced during a study of blood T cell repertoires in COVID-19. Turning to the study itself: The study drew acute and convalescent COVID-19 samples from the United States, Italy and Spain.

Per germline, CDR1 SGHTS and CDR2 YDEGEE. The trim removed 2 bases at V and 0 bases at J, leaving 4 bases unmatched. The CDR3 loop spans 17 amino acids. Clinical histories supplied by participants themselves formed the basis of cohort assignment. All recovered Cohort 3 donors got two negative PCRs, got clearance, or saw symptom resolution. As handled by the study authors: Estimates of nucleated cell counts were drawn from the amplification of reference gene primers. The method was immunoSEQ multiplex PCR; TCRdb's version includes in-frame clones alone and lacks a portion of them. V, J and clone size are taken as reported in that table, and D and trimming were inferred from the DNA itself. The repertoire holds around 250,000 clones, with 86% as singletons.

The sample taken for sequencing was PBMCs or T cells enriched from blood (not recorded which). V gene TRBV5-8 combines with J gene TRBJ2-1; 11 bases align to TRBD2. This receptor was identified in a woman aged 45 to 65 who had recovered from COVID-19. In DNA, the CDR3 is TGTGCCAGCAGCTTATGGACTAGCGGGTACTCCTACAATGAGCAGTTCTTC. Its protein is CASSLWTSGYSYNEQFF.